In this sample, the clone carrying this TCR beta chain turned up once. This record belongs to a study of cytomegalovirus exposure and HLA in healthy donors. The PCR employed 60 Vbeta primers together with 13 Jbeta primers. The assay was immunoSEQ multiplex PCR, and TCRdb's table has in-frame clones only and misses some. The table has 99,000 or so clones, 70% to 80% seen once. This CDR3 is 14 amino acids long. The germline CDR1 and CDR2 sequences are SNHLY and FYNNEI. V was cut by 6 bases and J by 0 bases, with 8 bases left in between. The sequence derives from a man in his fifties or sixties in good health and CMV-seropositive. The chain employs TRBV2 and TRBJ1-4; a weak D match, TRBD1 (6 bases). Material: PBMCs. The CDR3 DNA reads as TGTGCCAGCAGCAGGGGACCAACTAATGAAAAACTGTTTTTT. Translation: CASSRGPTNEKLFF.